These 22 T cell receptor beta chains came from one sample sequenced in a study of T-cell memory formation after mild COVID-19. TCRdb called the 5' RACE reads again in MiXCR, with one record for every CDR3 protein. The sample holds about half a million distinct CDR3 sequences, 15% to 20% seen once. Sequencing input: PBMCs or a T cell subset sorted from them (not recorded which). The receptors were sampled from an adult woman who had mild COVID-19 (a few samples of this study predate the infection). Cell type and time point are not known.

V and J are TRBV12-3 or TRBV12-4 and TRBJ1-1, with 8 bases that match TRBD1. With V trimmed by 7 bases and J by 6 bases, 13 bases remained unmatched. The CDR3 totals 15 residues. The CDR3 spells CASIRIQGVDPEAFF. CDR3 in DNA: TGTGCCAGCATCCGAATACAGGGGGTTGACCCTGAAGCTTTCTTT.

The chain links TRBV5-1 to TRBJ1-1; D not resolved. The germline V gene encodes CDR1 SGHRS and CDR2 YFSETQ. The CDR3 sequence is 15 residues long. V lost 1 base and J 0 bases, leaving 10 bases between the germline ends. CDR3 in amino acids: CASSLRSTMNTEAFF. CDR3 sequence (DNA): TGCGCCAGCAGCTTGAGGAGTACAATGAACACTGAAGCTTTCTTT.

This chain joins TRBV12-3 or TRBV12-4 and TRBJ2-1; D may be TRBD1 or TRBD2 (5 bases each). The CDR3 covers 16 residues. Trimming took 3 bases from V and 5 from J, leaving 17 bases between them. The CDR3 nucleotides are TGTGCCAGCAGTTTTGCGGTGTTGGGGGAGCACAATGAGCAGTTCTTC. This codes for CASSFAVLGEHNEQFF.

The rearrangement uses TRBV18 and TRBJ2-7, with 9 bases lining up with TRBD2. The CDR3 contains 18 residues. Germline V lookup: CDR1 KGHSH, CDR2 LQKENI. V shed 3 bases and J 2 bases; nucleotides not matched to a gene: 14. CDR3 protein: CASSPTLSWTSETYEQYF. CDR3 nucleotides: TGTGCCAGCTCACCGACTTTATCCTGGACTAGCGAAACCTACGAGCAGTACTTC. Based on the CDR3 plus reference TRBV18 and TRBJ2-7, the full variable domain is NAGVMQNPRHLVRRRGQEARLRCSPMKGHSHVYWYRQLPEEGLKFMVYLQKENIIDESGMPKERFSAEFPKEGPSILRIQQVVRGDSAAYFCASSPTLSWTSETYEQYFGPGTRLTVT.

This clonotype was seen only a few times. This chain joins TRBV20-1 and TRBJ2-5, with 8 bases fitting TRBD1. The CDR3 totals 15 residues. V gave up 3 bases and J gave up 5 bases; unmatched junction bases: 11. From germline, CDR1 is DFQATT and CDR2 SNEGSKA (reference sequence). In DNA form, the CDR3 reads TGCAGTGCTAGGGCCGGGACAGGTGTATTGGAGACCCAGTACTTC. It codes for CSARAGTGVLETQYF.

Comments on this clonotype: The DNA is left out, because the CDR3 cannot be placed on it with certainty; the CDR3 is given as TCRdb lists it. The chain links TRBV4-1 to TRBJ2-3; TRBD1 reflects the table's D call only, with no check against the DNA. The CDR3 adds up to 20 amino acids, both ends counted. Germline assignment: CDR1 MGHRA and CDR2 YSYEKL. The CDR3 sequence is CASSQVFARGNGPSTDTQCF.

In its sample, this clonotype was seen many times. V usage is TRBV9 and J usage is TRBJ1-3; 7 nucleotides line up with TRBD1. The CDR3 has 17 amino acids. The ends lost 4 bases at V and 0 bases at J; junction bases unmatched: 10. Germline assignment: CDR1 SGDLS and CDR2 YYNGEE. The CDR3 reads CASSQQGQVLSGNTIYF. In DNA, the CDR3 is TGTGCCAGCAGCCAACAAGGACAGGTTCTCTCTGGAAACACCATATATTTT.

Only a few counts were recorded for this clonotype. The chain has TRBV20-1 and TRBJ2-3, with D possibly matching TRBD1 (6 bases). The germline V and J ends were trimmed by 0 bases and 4 bases, with 8 bases remaining between them. Germline V lookup: CDR1 DFQATT, CDR2 SNEGSKA (reference sequence). The CDR3 is 13 residues long. CDR3 region: CSAREGAADTQYF. The CDR3, as DNA: TGCAGTGCTAGAGAGGGGGCCGCAGATACGCAGTATTTT.

This clonotype was seen more than once but under ten times. The gene calls are TRBV7-2 and TRBJ2-3; TRBD2 might be the D (6 bases). The germline V and J ends were trimmed by 1 base and 4 bases, with 9 bases remaining between them. This CDR3 contains 14 residues. Germline-derived CDR1 and CDR2 are SGHTA and FQGNSA. CDR3 sequence (DNA): TGTGCCAGCAGCTTAGGGACTACCCCAGATACGCAGTATTTT. This gives the protein CASSLGTTPDTQYF.

This clonotype occurred a few times. The rearrangement joins TRBV4-2 to TRBJ2-7, with 8 bases identical to TRBD2. V shed 1 base and J 3 bases; nucleotides not matched to a gene: 8. The CDR3 has 16 amino acids. Germline CDR1 reads LGHNA; CDR2 reads YNFKEQ. This CDR3 reads CASSQVAGGPYYEQYF. The CDR3 DNA follows: TGTGCCAGCAGCCAAGTGGCGGGGGGTCCTTACTACGAGCAGTACTTC.

This clonotype was detected only a few times. The rearrangement links TRBV7-9 to TRBJ1-4; weak D call: TRBD1 (5 bases). The CDR3 has 14 amino acids. Trimming took off 3 bases at V and 7 bases at J, with 12 bases between the two ends. Germline V lookup: CDR1 SEHNR, CDR2 FQNEAQ (reference sequence). CDR3 DNA: TGTGCCAGCAGCTTGGGGGAAAATGCTGAAAAACTGTTTTTT. Translation gives CASSLGENAEKLFF.

This clonotype showed up just a few times. This chain links TRBV27 with TRBJ1-5, with D possibly being TRBD1 (5 bases). Deletions cut 0 bases from V and 1 base from J, with 7 bases between. CDR1 and CDR2 from the germline V gene are MNHEY and SMNVEV (reference sequence). This CDR3 region has 15 residues. The DNA for the CDR3 is TGTGCCAGCAGTTTATCGGGGGAAAGCAATCAGCCCCAGCATTTT. Translation: CASSLSGESNQPQHF.

This clonotype was seen repeatedly, ten times or more. The genes are TRBV4-3 and TRBJ1-6; no definite D call. This CDR3 contains 15 residues. Germline V gene sequence: CDR1 LGHNA, CDR2 YSLEER. V shed 5 bases and J shed 0 bases, with 8 bases lying between them. CDR3 loop: CASSRESSYNSPLHF. The CDR3 DNA reads TGCGCCAGCAGCAGGGAGAGCTCCTATAATTCACCCCTCCACTTT.

This clonotype came up many times. This rearrangement joins TRBV18 to TRBJ1-1; D call uncertain. CDR1 is KGHSH, CDR2 LQKENI, per germline. Trimming took 3 bases from V and 3 from J, leaving 8 bases between them. CDR3 length: 13 amino acids. CDR3 in DNA: TGTGCCAGCTCACCCCGACGGGACACTGAAGCTTTCTTT. It specifies CASSPRRDTEAFF.

In its sample, this clonotype was seen a few times. The rearrangement uses TRBV3-1 and TRBJ1-2; D is uncertain. CDR3 length: 12 amino acids. The germline gives CDR1 LGHDT, CDR2 YNNKEL (reference sequence). Trimming took off 2 bases at V and 8 bases at J, with 9 bases between the two ends. The DNA of the CDR3 is TGTGCCAGCAGCCAATTTCCGGAAGGCTACACCTTC. Translating it yields CASSQFPEGYTF.

This clonotype has more than one count but fewer than ten. V usage is TRBV29-1 and J usage is TRBJ2-7; the D gene is possibly TRBD2 (5 bases). The CDR3 is 13 residues long. V dropped 4 bases and J dropped 2 bases, with 12 bases sitting between them. CDR1 SQVTM and CDR2 ANQGSEA come from the germline V gene. CDR3 protein: CSVGGPGTYEQYF. DNA for the CDR3: TGCAGCGTTGGTGGCCCGGGAACCTACGAGCAGTACTTC.

V is TRBV6-5 and J is TRBJ2-7; D could derive from TRBD1 or TRBD2 (5 bases each). The CDR3 has 13 residues. Looked up from germline, CDR1 is MNHEY and CDR2 is SVGAGI. V dropped 6 bases and J dropped 5 bases, with 14 bases sitting between them. The DNA of the CDR3 is TGTGCCAGCAGCCTACAATTGGGGGACGAGCAGTACTTC. Translation: CASSLQLGDEQYF.

This clonotype was seen a few times. The rearrangement uses TRBV11-2 and TRBJ2-5; D is unclear. V was cut by 4 bases and J by 6 bases, with 15 bases left in between. CDR3 length equals 14 residues. Germline values: CDR1 SGHAT, CDR2 FQNNGV. CDR3 residues: CASSSTRGPQTQYF. CDR3 in DNA: TGTGCCAGCAGCTCCACCCGAGGACCCCAGACCCAGTACTTC.

The chain is built from TRBV6-6 and TRBJ2-5; 9 bases line up with TRBD1. Germline CDR1 reads MNHNY; CDR2 reads SVGAGI (reference sequence). With 6 bases clipped from V and 5 bases from J, the junction kept 10 bases outside the gene matches. The CDR3 extends over 15 amino acids. The CDR3 DNA sequence: TGTGCCAGCAGAGGGGGACAGGGTTCTTTGGAGACCCAGTACTTC. Encoded protein: CASRGGQGSLETQYF.

This clonotype was seen a few times. The rearrangement links TRBV12-3 or TRBV12-4 to TRBJ1-2, with 9 bases aligning to TRBD1. The V gene end was trimmed by 1 base and the J gene end by 6 bases; junction bases not matched to a gene: 6. This CDR3 is 15 amino acids long. The CDR3 coding sequence is TGTGCCAGCAGTTTAGGGGACAGGGTATGGGATGGCTACACCTTC. This translates into CASSLGDRVWDGYTF.

The V gene is TRBV4-1, the J gene TRBJ1-1, with 7 bases identical to TRBD1. V trimming: 4 bases; J trimming: 3 bases; junction bases outside the gene matches: 8. The CDR3 is 15 residues long. From germline, CDR1 is MGHRA and CDR2 YSYEKL. The CDR3 region is CASSRDRVWDTEAFF. CDR3 nucleotides: TGCGCCAGCAGCCGAGACAGGGTTTGGGACACTGAAGCTTTCTTT.

The sample holds a few counts of this clonotype. V gene TRBV27 combines with J gene TRBJ2-1, with D unresolved. The CDR3 is made up of 14 amino acids. V lost 4 bases to trimming and J lost 5 bases, with 12 bases between them. CDR1 is MNHEY, CDR2 SMNVEV, per germline (reference sequence). CDR3 DNA sequence: TGTGCCAGCAGTTCCCCGGTGCGAGACAATGAGCAGTTCTTC. Translation: CASSSPVRDNEQFF.